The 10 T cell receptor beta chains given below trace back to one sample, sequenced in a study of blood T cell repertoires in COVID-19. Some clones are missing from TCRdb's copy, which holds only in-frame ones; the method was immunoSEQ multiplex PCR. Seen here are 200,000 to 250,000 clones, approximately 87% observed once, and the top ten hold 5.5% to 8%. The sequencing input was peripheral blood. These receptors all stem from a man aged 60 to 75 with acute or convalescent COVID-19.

The CDR3 DNA is TGTGCCAGCAGGACACCGGGAGGGACCGGGGAGCTGTTTTTT. It codes for CASRTPGGTGELFF. The rearrangement joins TRBV6-5 to TRBJ2-2; 8 positions match TRBD2. The V gene end was trimmed by 6 bases and the J gene end by 5 bases; junction bases not matched to a gene: 5. The V gene's germline CDR1 is MNHEY and CDR2 SVGAGI. The CDR3 extends over 14 amino acids.

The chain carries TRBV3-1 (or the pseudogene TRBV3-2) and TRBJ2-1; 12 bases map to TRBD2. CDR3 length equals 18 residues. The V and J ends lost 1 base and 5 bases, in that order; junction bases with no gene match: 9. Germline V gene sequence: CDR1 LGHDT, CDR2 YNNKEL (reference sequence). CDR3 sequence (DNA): TGTGCCAGCAGCCAAGTTGGGGCAAGGACTAGCGGGAACAATGAGCAGTTCTTC. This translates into CASSQVGARTSGNNEQFF.

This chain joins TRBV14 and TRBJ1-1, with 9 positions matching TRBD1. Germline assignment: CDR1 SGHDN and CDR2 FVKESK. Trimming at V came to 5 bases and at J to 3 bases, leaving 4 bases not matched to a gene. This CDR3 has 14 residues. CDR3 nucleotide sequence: TGTGCCAGCAGCTTACAGGGGGCCGACACTGAAGCTTTCTTT. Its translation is CASSLQGADTEAFF.

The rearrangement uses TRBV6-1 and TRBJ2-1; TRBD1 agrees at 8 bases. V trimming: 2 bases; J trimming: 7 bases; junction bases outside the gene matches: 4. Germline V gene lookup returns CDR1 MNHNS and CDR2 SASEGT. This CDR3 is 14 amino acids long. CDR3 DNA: TGTGCCAGCAGTGAACTGGACAGGGTAAATGAGCAGTTCTTC. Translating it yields CASSELDRVNEQFF.

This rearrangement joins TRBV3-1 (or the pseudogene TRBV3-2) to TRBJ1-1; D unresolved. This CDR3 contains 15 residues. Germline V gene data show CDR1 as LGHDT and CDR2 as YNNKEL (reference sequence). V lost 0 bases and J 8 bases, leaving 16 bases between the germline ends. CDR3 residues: CASSQERVGRIEAFF. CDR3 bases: TGTGCCAGCAGCCAAGAACGGGTGGGTCGAATCGAAGCTTTCTTT.

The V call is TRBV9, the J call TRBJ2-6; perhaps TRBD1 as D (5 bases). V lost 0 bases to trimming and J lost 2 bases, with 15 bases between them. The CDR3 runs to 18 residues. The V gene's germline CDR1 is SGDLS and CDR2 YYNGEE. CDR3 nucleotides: TGTGCCAGCAGCGTAGGGGTAGGGGTGGCTACTGGGGCCAACGTCCTGACTTTC. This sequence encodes CASSVGVGVATGANVLTF.

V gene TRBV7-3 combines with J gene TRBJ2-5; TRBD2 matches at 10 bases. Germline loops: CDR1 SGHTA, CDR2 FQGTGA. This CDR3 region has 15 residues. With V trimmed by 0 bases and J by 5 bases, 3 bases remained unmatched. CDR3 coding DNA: TGTGCCAGCAGCTTAACAGCGGGAGGGCATGAGACCCAGTACTTC. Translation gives CASSLTAGGHETQYF.

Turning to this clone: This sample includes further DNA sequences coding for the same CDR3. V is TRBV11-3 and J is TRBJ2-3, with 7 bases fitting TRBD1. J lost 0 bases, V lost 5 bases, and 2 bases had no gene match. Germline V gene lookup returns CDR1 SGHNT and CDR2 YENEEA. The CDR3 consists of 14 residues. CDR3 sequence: CASSPGQSTDTQYF. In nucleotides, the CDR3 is TGTGCCAGCAGCCCGGGACAGAGCACAGATACGCAGTATTTT.

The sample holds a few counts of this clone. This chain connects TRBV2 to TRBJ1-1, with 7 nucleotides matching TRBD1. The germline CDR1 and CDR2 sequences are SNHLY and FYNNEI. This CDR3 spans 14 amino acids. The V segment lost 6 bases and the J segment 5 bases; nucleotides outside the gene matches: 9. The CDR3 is CASSPFDRVTEAFF. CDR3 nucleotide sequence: TGTGCCAGCAGCCCCTTTGACAGGGTGACTGAAGCTTTCTTT.

The CDR3 is CASSIEQPRAGTGELFF. DNA for the CDR3: TGCGCCAGCAGCATAGAACAACCAAGAGCGGGCACCGGGGAGCTGTTTTTT. The J gene is TRBJ2-2, the V gene TRBV5-1; a possible D gene is TRBD2 (6 bases). Trimming pared 4 bases from V and 4 bases from J, leaving 20 bases between. Germline values: CDR1 SGHRS, CDR2 YFSETQ. The CDR3 has 17 amino acids.